This T cell receptor beta chain was recovered during a study of breast tumors, draining lymph nodes, adjacent tissues. Study results and caveats: Findings are consistent with lymph node origin and intratumoral expansion of most tumor T cells. Compared with lymph nodes, tumors were less diverse; compared with nontumor tissue, more.

Germline-derived CDR1 and CDR2 are MNHEY and SMNVEV (reference sequence). CDR3 length equals 17 residues. V dropped 0 bases and J dropped 7 bases, with 21 bases sitting between them. One entry per CDR3 protein, called by TCRdb with MiXCR from the multiplex PCR reads. This table holds about 230,000 distinct CDR3 sequences, approximately 29% found once. Samples came from axillary lymph nodes draining the breast cancer. This clonotype was observed a handful of times. Antigen specificity is unknown. Specimen: axillary lymph node tissue. This sequence was found in a female donor with breast cancer. Some clones in this sample may be carry-over from other donors' samples. This chain joins TRBV27 and TRBJ1-2, with D perhaps TRBD1 (5 bases). CDR3: CASSLSPPKWTYSGYTF. CDR3 in DNA: TGTGCCAGCAGTTTATCCCCCCCTAAGTGGACATACTCTGGCTACACCTTC.